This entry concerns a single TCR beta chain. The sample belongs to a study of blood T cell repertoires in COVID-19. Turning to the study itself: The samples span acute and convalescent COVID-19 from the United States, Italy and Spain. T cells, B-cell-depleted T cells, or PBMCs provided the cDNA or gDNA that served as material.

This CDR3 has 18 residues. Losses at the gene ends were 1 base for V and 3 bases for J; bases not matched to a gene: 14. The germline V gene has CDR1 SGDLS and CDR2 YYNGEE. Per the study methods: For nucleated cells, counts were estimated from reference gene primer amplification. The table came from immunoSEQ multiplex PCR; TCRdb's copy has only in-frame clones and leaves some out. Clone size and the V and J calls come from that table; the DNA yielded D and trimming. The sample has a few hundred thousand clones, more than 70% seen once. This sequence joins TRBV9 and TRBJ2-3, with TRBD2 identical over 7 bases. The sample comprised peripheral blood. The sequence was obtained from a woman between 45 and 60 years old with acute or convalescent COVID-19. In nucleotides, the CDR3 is TGTGCCAGCAGCGTACGGGGGGTGGCAGCGGGAAGAACAGATACGCAGTATTTT. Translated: CASSVRGVAAGRTDTQYF.